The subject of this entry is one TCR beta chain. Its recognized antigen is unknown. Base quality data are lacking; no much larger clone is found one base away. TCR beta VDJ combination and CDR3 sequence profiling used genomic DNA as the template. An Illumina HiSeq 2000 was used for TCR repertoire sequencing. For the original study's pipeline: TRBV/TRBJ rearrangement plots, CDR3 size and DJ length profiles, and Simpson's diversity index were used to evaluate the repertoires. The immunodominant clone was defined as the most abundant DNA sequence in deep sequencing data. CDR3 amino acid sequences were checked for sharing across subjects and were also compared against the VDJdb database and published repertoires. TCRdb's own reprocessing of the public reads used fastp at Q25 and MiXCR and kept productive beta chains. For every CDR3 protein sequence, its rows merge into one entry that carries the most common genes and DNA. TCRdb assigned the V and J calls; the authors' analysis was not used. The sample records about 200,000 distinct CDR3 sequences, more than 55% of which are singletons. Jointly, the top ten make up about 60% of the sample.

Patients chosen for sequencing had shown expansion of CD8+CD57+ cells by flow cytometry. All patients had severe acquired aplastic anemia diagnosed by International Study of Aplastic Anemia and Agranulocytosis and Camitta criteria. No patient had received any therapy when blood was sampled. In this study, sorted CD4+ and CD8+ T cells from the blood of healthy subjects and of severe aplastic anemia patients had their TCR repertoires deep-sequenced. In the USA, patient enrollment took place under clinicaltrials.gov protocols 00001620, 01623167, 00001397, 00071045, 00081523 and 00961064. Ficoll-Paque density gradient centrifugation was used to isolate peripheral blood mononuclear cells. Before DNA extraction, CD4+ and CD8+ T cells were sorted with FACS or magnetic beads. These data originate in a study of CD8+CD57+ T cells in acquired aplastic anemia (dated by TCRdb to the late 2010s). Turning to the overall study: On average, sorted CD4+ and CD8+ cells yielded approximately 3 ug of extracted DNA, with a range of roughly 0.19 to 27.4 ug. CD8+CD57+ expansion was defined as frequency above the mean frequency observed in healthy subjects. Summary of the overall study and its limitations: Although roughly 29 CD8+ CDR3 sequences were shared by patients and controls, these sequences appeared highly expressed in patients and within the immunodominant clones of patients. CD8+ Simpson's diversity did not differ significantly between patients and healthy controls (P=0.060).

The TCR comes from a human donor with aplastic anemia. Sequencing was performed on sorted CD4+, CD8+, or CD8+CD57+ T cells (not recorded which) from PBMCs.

This receptor carries the CDR3 CASSPRGTGYSNYGYTF. The sequence in DNA is TGTGCCAGCAGCCCGCGCGGGACAGGTTATTCCAACTATGGCTACACCTTC. The sequence links TRBV2 to TRBJ1-2; 8 central nucleotides agree with TRBD1. Looking up the germline V gene yields CDR1 SNHLY and CDR2 FYNNEI. Relative to germline, V is missing 6 bases and J is missing 2 bases, with 14 bases of the junction outside any gene match. Spanning cysteine to phenylalanine, the CDR3 consists of 17 amino acids. Just CDR3 DNA is preserved here, 51 bases in frame from base 1. The CDR3, completed at both ends by the reference TRBV2 and TRBJ1-2 genes, gives the full variable domain EPEVTQTPSHQVTQMGQEVILRCVPISNHLYFYWYRQILGQKVEFLVSFYNNEISEKSEIFDDQFSVERPDGSNFTLKIRSTKLEDSAMYFCASSPRGTGYSNYGYTFGSGTRLTVV.